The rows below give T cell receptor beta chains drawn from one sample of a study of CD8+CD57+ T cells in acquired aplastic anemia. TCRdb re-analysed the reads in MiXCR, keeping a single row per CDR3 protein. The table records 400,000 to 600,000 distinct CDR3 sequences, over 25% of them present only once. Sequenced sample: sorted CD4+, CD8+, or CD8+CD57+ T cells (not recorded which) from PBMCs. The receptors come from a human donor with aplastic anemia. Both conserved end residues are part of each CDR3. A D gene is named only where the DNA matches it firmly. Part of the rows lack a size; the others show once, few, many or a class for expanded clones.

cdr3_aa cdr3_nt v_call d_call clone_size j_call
CSAPRAGGYNEQFF TGCAGTGCTCCCCGCGCGGGGGGTTACAATGAGCAGTTCTTC TRBV20-1 TRBD2 NA TRBJ2-1
CSASKQISYNEQFF TGCAGTGCTAGTAAGCAGATCTCCTACAATGAGCAGTTCTTC TRBV20-1 NA NA TRBJ2-1
CASSLALEGLSSYEQYF TGTGCCAGCAGCTTAGCGCTGGAGGGGTTGAGTTCCTACGAGCAGTACTTC TRBV7-2 NA NA TRBJ2-7
CSANPLGDTEAFF TGCAGTGCCAATCCTCTAGGGGACACTGAAGCTTTCTTT TRBV20-1 NA many TRBJ1-1
CAISEGSNQPQHF TGTGCCATCAGCGAGGGAAGCAATCAGCCCCAGCATTTT TRBV10-3 NA few TRBJ1-5
CASSAGVYGELFF TGTGCCAGCAGTGCAGGGGTATACGGGGAGCTGTTTTTT TRBV12-3/TRBV12-4 NA NA TRBJ2-2
CASSPRREGETQYF TGCGCCAGCAGCCCTAGGCGCGAGGGGGAGACCCAGTACTTC TRBV5-1 NA few TRBJ2-5
CATRTLEGQGYNEQFF TGTGCCACCAGGACCCTGGAGGGACAGGGGTACAATGAGCAGTTCTTC TRBV15 TRBD1 NA TRBJ2-1
CSATQFETTTLNEQYF TGCAGTGCTACCCAATTCGAGACTACCACTCTCAACGAGCAGTACTTC TRBV20-1 NA many TRBJ2-7
CASSLDGQDNQPQHF TGTGCCAGCAGCTTAGACGGACAGGACAATCAGCCCCAGCATTTT TRBV11-3 TRBD1 many TRBJ1-5
CASSTQGPSTDTQYF TGCGCCAGCAGCACCCAGGGGCCTAGCACAGATACGCAGTATTTT TRBV5-1 NA NA TRBJ2-3
CASSESAGVQLVF TGTGCCAGCAGTGAATCGGCGGGAGTTCAGTTAGTCTTC TRBV5-8 TRBD2 NA TRBJ2-1
CASRVSYVSPLHF TGTGCCAGCAGGGTGTCATATGTTTCACCCCTCCACTTT TRBV2 NA NA TRBJ1-6
CASSDRGANTEAFF TGTGCCAGCAGTGATCGGGGGGCGAACACTGAAGCTTTCTTT TRBV2 NA many TRBJ1-1
CASSRGFKSGSGELFF TGTGCCAGCAGTCGAGGGTTCAAAAGCGGCTCCGGGGAGCTGTTTTTT TRBV25-1 NA many TRBJ2-2
CSARDQFVETQYF TGCAGTGCTAGAGATCAGTTTGTAGAGACCCAGTACTTC TRBV20-1 NA many TRBJ2-5
CATSDPVHGDDGYTF TGTGCCACCAGTGACCCCGTCCACGGTGATGATGGCTACACCTTC TRBV24-1 NA NA TRBJ1-2
CASSLTVSSGNTIYF TGTGCCAGCAGTCTGACGGTTAGCTCTGGAAACACCATATATTTT TRBV6-1 NA few TRBJ1-3
CASTARELTDTQYF TGCGCCAGCACGGCAAGGGAACTCACAGATACGCAGTATTTT TRBV10-2 NA many TRBJ2-3
CASSVLTGETQYF TGTGCCAGCAGCGTACTGACGGGGGAGACCCAGTACTTC TRBV9 NA NA TRBJ2-5
CSGQDNEKLFF TGCAGTGGACAGGATAATGAAAAACTGTTTTTT TRBV20-1 NA NA TRBJ1-4
CSVKTGRHEQYF TGCAGCGTTAAGACAGGGAGACACGAGCAGTACTTC TRBV29-1 TRBD1 many TRBJ2-7
CASSANLYGYTF TGTGCCAGCAGCGCGAATCTCTATGGCTACACCTTC TRBV9 NA few TRBJ1-2
CSASNPAEALGNIQYF TGCAGTGCTAGTAATCCGGCAGAGGCGTTAGGAAACATTCAGTACTTC TRBV20-1 NA few TRBJ2-4
CSVVASSDTQYF TGCAGCGTTGTCGCTAGTTCAGATACGCAGTATTTT TRBV29-1 NA many TRBJ2-3
CASSLFTNYEQYF TGTGCCAGCAGCTTATTTACAAACTACGAGCAGTACTTC TRBV7-3 NA many TRBJ2-7
CASSWTGGDEKLFF TGTGCCAGCAGCTGGACAGGGGGCGATGAAAAACTGTTTTTT TRBV3-1 TRBD1 NA TRBJ1-4
CASSENGGGYEQYF TGTGCCAGCAGTGAAAATGGGGGGGGGTACGAGCAGTACTTC TRBV25-1 TRBD2 NA TRBJ2-7
CASSLDGVYGYTF TGTGCCAGCAGCTTGGACGGGGTCTATGGCTACACCTTC TRBV5-8 NA many TRBJ1-2
CATSRDGQGGGYTF TGTGCCACCAGCAGAGACGGACAGGGAGGTGGCTACACCTTC TRBV15 TRBD1 NA TRBJ1-2
CAIRRNTGELFF TGTGCCATCAGGCGGAACACCGGGGAGCTGTTTTTT TRBV10-3 NA few TRBJ2-2
CASSPKYNEQFF TGCGCCAGCAGCCCGAAATACAATGAGCAGTTCTTC TRBV5-1 NA few TRBJ2-1
CASSIGGTGRISGGYTF TGTGCCAGCAGTATAGGCGGGACAGGGAGGATTTCGGGTGGCTACACCTTC TRBV2 TRBD1 NA TRBJ1-2
CASQTDRTDYEQYF TGTGCCAGCCAGACCGATCGGACAGACTACGAGCAGTACTTC TRBV10-3 NA many TRBJ2-7
CASSGQGAGEQFF TGTGCCAGCAGCGGACAGGGGGCCGGTGAGCAGTTCTTC TRBV2 TRBD1 few TRBJ2-1
CSSREGQENSPLHF TGTTCCAGCAGGGAGGGACAGGAAAATTCACCCCTCCACTTT TRBV6-1 TRBD1 NA TRBJ1-6
CASSLGGRLTEAFF TGTGCCAGCAGTTTGGGGGGCCGGTTGACTGAAGCTTTCTTT TRBV12-3/TRBV12-4 NA NA TRBJ1-1
CSATRRAVSYEQYF TGCAGTGCTACCAGAAGAGCGGTATCCTACGAGCAGTACTTC TRBV20-1 NA many TRBJ2-7
CAINYLFTDTQYF TGTGCCATCAATTACCTATTCACAGATACGCAGTATTTT TRBV10-3 NA once TRBJ2-3
CAISEQGGRNYGYTF TGTGCCATCAGTGAACAGGGGGGGAGGAACTATGGCTACACCTTC TRBV10-3 TRBD1 NA TRBJ1-2
CASSVGNSPLHF TGTGCCAGCAGTGTGGGTAATTCACCCCTCCACTTT TRBV25-1 NA many TRBJ1-6
CASSPRVSGEKLFF TGTGCCAGCAGCCCAAGGGTATCTGGTGAAAAACTGTTTTTT TRBV7-2 NA NA TRBJ1-4
CASSPGTGGLGEQFF TGTGCCAGCTCACCTGGGACAGGGGGCCTAGGTGAGCAGTTCTTC TRBV6-1 TRBD1 NA TRBJ2-1
CSARGGFNQPQHF TGCAGTGCTAGGGGGGGATTCAATCAGCCCCAGCATTTT TRBV20-1 NA NA TRBJ1-5
CSANLRQGAGEKLFF TGCAGTGCCAATCTTAGACAGGGGGCAGGGGAAAAACTGTTTTTT TRBV20-1 TRBD1 NA TRBJ1-4
CASSVGRDNQPQHF TGTGCCAGCAGCGTAGGCAGAGATAATCAGCCCCAGCATTTT TRBV9 NA many TRBJ1-5
CASSKGLAGTHGQFF TGTGCCAGCAGTAAGGGACTAGCGGGGACCCATGGGCAGTTCTTC TRBV12-3/TRBV12-4 TRBD2 NA TRBJ2-1
CASSLTGQTNQPQHF TGCGCCAGCAGCCTAACGGGTCAAACAAATCAGCCCCAGCATTTT TRBV5-1 NA few TRBJ1-5
CASSLAGGRRYEQYF TGTGCCAGCAGCTTAGCGGGAGGGAGACGATACGAGCAGTACTTC TRBV7-9 TRBD2 many TRBJ2-7
CASSLTTSGTLNEQFF TGCGCCAGCAGCTTGACGACTAGCGGGACTTTGAATGAGCAGTTCTTC TRBV5-1 TRBD2 NA TRBJ2-1